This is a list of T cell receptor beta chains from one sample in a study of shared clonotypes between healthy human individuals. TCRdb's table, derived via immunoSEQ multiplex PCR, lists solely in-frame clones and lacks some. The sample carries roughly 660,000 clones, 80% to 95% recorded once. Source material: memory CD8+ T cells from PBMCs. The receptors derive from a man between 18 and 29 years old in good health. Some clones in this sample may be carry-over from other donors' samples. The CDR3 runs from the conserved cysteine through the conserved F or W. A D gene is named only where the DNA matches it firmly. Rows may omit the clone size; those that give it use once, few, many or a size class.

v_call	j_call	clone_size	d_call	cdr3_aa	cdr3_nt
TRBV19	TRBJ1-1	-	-	CASSINRDMNTEAFF	TGTGCCAGTAGTATAAACAGAGACATGAACACTGAAGCTTTCTTT
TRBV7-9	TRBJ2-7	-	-	CASSPGGGAEQYF	TGTGCCAGCAGCCCCGGAGGGGGGGCCGAGCAGTACTTC
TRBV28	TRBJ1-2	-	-	CASREGVRDYGYTF	TGTGCCAGCAGGGAGGGGGTTCGCGACTATGGCTACACCTTC
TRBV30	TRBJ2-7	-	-	CAWSLRAYQLSQYF	TGTGCCTGGAGTCTCAGGGCCTACCAACTTTCGCAGTACTTC
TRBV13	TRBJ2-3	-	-	CASSSTPGVESTDTQYF	TGTGCCAGCAGCTCCACCCCAGGAGTAGAGAGCACAGATACGCAGTATTTT
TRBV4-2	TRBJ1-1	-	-	CASSQVQEGNTEAFF	TGTGCCAGCAGCCAAGTACAGGAAGGGAACACTGAAGCTTTCTTT
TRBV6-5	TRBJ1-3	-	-	CASSYSTAAGNTIYF	TGTGCCAGCAGTTACTCGACGGCAGCTGGAAACACCATATATTTT
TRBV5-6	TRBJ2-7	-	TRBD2	CASSLNYLAGGPAYEQYF	TGTGCCAGCAGCTTGAATTATCTAGCGGGAGGGCCAGCGTACGAGCAGTACTTC
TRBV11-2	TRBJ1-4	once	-	CASSSRDETREKLFF	TGTGCCAGCAGCTCGCGGGACGAGACTAGAGAAAAACTGTTTTTT
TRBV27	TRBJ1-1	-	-	CASRYGGSTEAFF	TGTGCCAGCAGATACGGGGGTAGCACTGAAGCTTTCTTT
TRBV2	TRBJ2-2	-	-	CASRGRVGINTGELFF	TGTGCCAGCAGGGGCCGTGTTGGGATAAACACCGGGGAGCTGTTTTTT
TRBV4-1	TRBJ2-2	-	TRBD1	CASSHPGQGANTGELFF	TGCGCCAGCAGCCACCCCGGACAGGGGGCCAACACCGGGGAGCTGTTTTTT
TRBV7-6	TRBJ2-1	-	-	CASSGGVSRGEQFF	TGTGCCAGCTCCGGTGGCGTTAGTCGCGGTGAGCAGTTCTTC
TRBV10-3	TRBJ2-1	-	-	CAISEPDQYGVGYNEQFF	TGTGCCATCAGTGAGCCAGACCAGTATGGTGTCGGCTACAATGAGCAGTTCTTC
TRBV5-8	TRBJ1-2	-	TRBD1	CASSLEGQGRIYGYTF	TGTGCCAGCAGCTTGGAGGGACAGGGGCGGATCTATGGCTACACCTTC
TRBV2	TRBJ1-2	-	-	CASSDYQQERVYGYTF	TGTGCCAGCAGTGACTATCAACAGGAGAGGGTCTATGGCTACACCTTC
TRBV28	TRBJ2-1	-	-	CASSFWDAGQSYNEQFF	TGTGCCAGCAGTTTTTGGGATGCCGGGCAATCCTACAATGAGCAGTTCTTC
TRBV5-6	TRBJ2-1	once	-	CASSPQGNEQFF	TGTGCCAGCAGCCCCCAAGGGAATGAGCAGTTCTTC
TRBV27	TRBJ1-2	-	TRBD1	CASTPGQGANYGYTF	TGTGCCAGCACTCCGGGACAGGGGGCTAACTATGGCTACACCTTC
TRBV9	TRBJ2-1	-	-	CASSTRLDYEQFF	TGTGCCAGCAGCACGAGACTAGACTATGAGCAGTTCTTC
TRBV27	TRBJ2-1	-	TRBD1	CASSFRDRARGGYEQFF	TGTGCCAGCAGTTTCCGGGACAGGGCCCGGGGTGGGTATGAGCAGTTCTTC
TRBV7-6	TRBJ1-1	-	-	CASSLGPTEMNTEAFF	TGTGCCAGCAGCTTAGGCCCGACAGAGATGAACACTGAAGCTTTCTTT
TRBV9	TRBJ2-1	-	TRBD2	CASSVDPAGGYNEQFF	TGTGCCAGCAGCGTAGATCCAGCGGGAGGTTACAATGAGCAGTTCTTC
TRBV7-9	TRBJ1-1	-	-	CASSLVSTEAFF	TGTGCCAGCAGCTTGGTAAGCACTGAAGCTTTCTTT
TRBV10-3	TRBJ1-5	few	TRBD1	CAISGGQFSNQPQHF	TGTGCCATCAGTGGGGGACAGTTTAGCAATCAGCCCCAGCATTTT
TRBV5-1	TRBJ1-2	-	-	CASSFGWGDYGYTF	TGCGCCAGCAGCTTCGGGTGGGGGGACTATGGCTACACCTTC
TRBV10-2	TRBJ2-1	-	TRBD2	CASSGAGGREQFF	TGCGCCAGCAGTGGTGCGGGGGGACGAGAGCAGTTCTTC
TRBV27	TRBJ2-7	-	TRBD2	CASSLIGLAGSYEQYF	TGTGCCAGCAGTTTAATTGGGCTAGCGGGGTCCTACGAGCAGTACTTC
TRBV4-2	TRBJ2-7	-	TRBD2	CASSQDGRLAGYEQYF	TGTGCCAGCAGCCAAGACGGAAGACTAGCCGGGTACGAGCAGTACTTC
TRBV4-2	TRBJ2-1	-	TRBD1	CASSQPTGGAYNEQFF	TGTGCCAGCAGCCAACCGACAGGGGGCGCATACAATGAGCAGTTCTTC
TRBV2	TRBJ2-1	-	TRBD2	CASSSPSGRAYYEQFF	TGTGCCAGCAGCTCCCCTAGCGGGAGGGCCTATTATGAGCAGTTCTTC
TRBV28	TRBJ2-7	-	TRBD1	CATRGRQGIYEQYF	TGTGCCACCAGGGGGAGACAGGGAATCTACGAGCAGTACTTC
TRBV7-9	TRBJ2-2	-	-	CASSDIRSGELFF	TGTGCCAGCAGCGATATCCGGAGCGGGGAGCTGTTTTTT
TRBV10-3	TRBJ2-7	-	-	CAISESTRTYEQYF	TGTGCCATCAGTGAGTCGACCCGTACCTACGAGCAGTACTTC
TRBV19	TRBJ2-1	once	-	CASSLGSYNEQFF	TGTGCCAGTAGCCTCGGCTCCTACAATGAGCAGTTCTTC
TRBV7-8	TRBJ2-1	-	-	CASSPTGTVQFF	TGTGCCAGCAGCCCGACCGGTACAGTCCAGTTCTTC
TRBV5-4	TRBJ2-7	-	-	CASSQRGGAVVEQYF	TGTGCCAGCAGCCAAAGGGGGGGGGCGGTTGTCGAGCAGTACTTC
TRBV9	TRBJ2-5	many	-	CASSSILSGEETQYF	TGTGCCAGCAGCTCCATTCTTAGCGGCGAAGAGACCCAGTACTTC
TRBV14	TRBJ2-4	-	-	CASSQVGGPTRRDIQYF	TGTGCCAGCAGCCAAGTGGGGGGTCCCACGAGGCGCGACATTCAGTACTTC
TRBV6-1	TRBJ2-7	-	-	CASPKEGSYEQYF	TGTGCCAGCCCGAAAGAGGGGTCCTACGAGCAGTACTTC
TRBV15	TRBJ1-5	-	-	CATSPSNQPQHF	TGTGCCACCAGCCCCAGCAATCAGCCCCAGCATTTT
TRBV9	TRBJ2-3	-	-	CASSVGYGGSTDTQYF	TGTGCCAGCAGCGTAGGTTACGGAGGTAGCACAGATACGCAGTATTTT
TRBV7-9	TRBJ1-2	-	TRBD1	CASSLGTGNYGYTF	TGTGCCAGCAGCTTGGGGACAGGGAACTATGGCTACACCTTC
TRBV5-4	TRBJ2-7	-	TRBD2	CASRMGLDSYEQYF	TGTGCCAGCAGGATGGGACTAGACTCCTACGAGCAGTACTTC